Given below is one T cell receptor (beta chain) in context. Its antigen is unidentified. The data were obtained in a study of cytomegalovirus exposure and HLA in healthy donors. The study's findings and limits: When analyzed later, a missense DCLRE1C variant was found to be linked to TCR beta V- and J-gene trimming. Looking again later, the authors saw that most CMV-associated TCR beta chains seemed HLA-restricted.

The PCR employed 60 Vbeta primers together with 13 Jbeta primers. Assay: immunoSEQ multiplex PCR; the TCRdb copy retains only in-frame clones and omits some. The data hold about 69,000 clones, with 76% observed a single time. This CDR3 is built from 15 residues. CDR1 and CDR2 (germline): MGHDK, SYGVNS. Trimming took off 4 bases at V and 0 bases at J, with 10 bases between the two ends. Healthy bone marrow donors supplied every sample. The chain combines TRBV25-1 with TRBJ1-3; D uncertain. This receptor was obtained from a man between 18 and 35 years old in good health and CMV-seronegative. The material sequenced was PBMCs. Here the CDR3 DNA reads TGTGCCAGCAGTGCTTACTCGGGCTCTGGAAACACCATATATTTT. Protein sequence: CASSAYSGSGNTIYF. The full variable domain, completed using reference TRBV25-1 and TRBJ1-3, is EADIYQTPRYLVIGTGKKITLECSQTMGHDKMYWYQQDPGMELHLIHYSYGVNSTEKGDLSSESTVSRIRTEHFPLTLESARPSHTSQYLCASSAYSGSGNTIYFGEGSWLTVV.